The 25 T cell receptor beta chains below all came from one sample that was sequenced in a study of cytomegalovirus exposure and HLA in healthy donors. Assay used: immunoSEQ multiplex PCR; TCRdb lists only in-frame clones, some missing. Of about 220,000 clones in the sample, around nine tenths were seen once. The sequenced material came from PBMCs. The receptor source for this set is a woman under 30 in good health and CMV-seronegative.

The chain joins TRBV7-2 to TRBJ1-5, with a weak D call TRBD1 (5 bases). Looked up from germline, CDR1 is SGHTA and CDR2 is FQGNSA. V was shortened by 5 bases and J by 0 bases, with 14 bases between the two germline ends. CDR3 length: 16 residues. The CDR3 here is CASSTQTDTSNQPQHF. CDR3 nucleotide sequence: TGTGCCAGCAGCACCCAGACAGATACTAGCAATCAGCCCCAGCATTTT.

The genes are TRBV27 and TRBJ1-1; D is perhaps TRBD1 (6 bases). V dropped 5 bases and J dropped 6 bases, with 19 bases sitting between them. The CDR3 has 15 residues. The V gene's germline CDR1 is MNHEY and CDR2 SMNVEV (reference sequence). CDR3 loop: CASSPTGSSASEAFF. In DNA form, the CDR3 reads TGTGCCAGCAGTCCTACAGGGTCATCAGCCTCTGAAGCTTTCTTT.

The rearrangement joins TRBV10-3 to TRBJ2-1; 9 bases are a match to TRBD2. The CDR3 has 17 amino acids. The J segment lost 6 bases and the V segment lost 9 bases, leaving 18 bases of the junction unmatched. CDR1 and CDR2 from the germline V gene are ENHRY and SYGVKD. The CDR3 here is CAIRITTSGLASNEQFF. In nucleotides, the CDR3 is TGTGCCATTAGGATTACCACGTCGGGACTAGCATCCAATGAGCAGTTCTTC.

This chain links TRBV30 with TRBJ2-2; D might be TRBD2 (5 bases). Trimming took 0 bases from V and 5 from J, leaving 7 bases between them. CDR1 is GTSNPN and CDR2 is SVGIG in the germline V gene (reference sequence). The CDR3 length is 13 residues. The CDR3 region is CAWSVGSTGELFF. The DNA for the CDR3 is TGTGCCTGGAGTGTAGGGAGTACCGGGGAGCTGTTTTTT.

This chain's CDR3 is CASSLALAGGRDDYEQYF. DNA of the CDR3: TGCGCCAGCAGCTTGGCCCTAGCGGGAGGCCGAGACGACTACGAGCAGTACTTC. V and J are TRBV5-1 and TRBJ2-7; 11 nucleotides agree with TRBD2. Trimming at V came to 0 bases and at J to 3 bases, leaving 11 bases not matched to a gene. The V gene's germline CDR1 is SGHRS and CDR2 YFSETQ. The CDR3 covers 18 residues.

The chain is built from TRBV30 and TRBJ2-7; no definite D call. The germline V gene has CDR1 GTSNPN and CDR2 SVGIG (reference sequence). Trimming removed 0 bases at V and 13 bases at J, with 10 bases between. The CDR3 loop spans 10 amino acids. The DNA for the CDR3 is TGTGCCTGGAGTGTAAAACAGATTTACTTC. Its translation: CAWSVKQIYF. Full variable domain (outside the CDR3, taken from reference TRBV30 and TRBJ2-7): SQTIHQWPATLVQPVGSPLSLECTVEGTSNPNLYWYRQAAGRGLQLLFYSVGIGQISSEVPQNLSASRPQDRQFILSSKKLLLSDSGFYLCAWSVKQIYFGPGTRLTVT.

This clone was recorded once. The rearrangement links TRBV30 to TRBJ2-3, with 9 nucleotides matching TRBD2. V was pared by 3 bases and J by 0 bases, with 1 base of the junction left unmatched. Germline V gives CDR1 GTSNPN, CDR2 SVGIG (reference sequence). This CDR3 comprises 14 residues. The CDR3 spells CAWRTSGSTDTQYF. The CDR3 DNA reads TGTGCCTGGAGGACTAGCGGCAGCACAGATACGCAGTATTTT.

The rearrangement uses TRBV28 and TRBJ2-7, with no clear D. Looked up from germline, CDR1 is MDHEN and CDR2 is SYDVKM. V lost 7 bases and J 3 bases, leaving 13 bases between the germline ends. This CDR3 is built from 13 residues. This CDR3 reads CASTPQPSYEQYF. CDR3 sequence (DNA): TGTGCCAGCACTCCTCAACCGAGCTACGAGCAGTACTTC. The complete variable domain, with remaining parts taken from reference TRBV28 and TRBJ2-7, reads DVKVTQSSRYLVKRTGEKVFLECVQDMDHENMFWYRQDPGLGLRLIYFSYDVKMKEKGDIPEGYSVSREKKERFSLILESASTNQTSMYLCASTPQPSYEQYFGPGTRLTVT.

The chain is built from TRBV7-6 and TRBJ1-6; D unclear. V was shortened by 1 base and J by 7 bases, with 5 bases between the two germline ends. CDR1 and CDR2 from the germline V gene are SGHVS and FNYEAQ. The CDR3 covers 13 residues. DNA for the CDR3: TGTGCCAGCAGCTTAGGTCGGAATTCACCCCTCCACTTT. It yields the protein CASSLGRNSPLHF.

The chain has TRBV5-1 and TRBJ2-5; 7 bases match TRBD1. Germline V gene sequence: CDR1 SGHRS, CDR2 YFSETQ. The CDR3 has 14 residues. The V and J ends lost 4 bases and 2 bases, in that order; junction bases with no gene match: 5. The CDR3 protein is CASSAGRGQETQYF. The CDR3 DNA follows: TGCGCCAGCAGCGCGGGCAGGGGGCAAGAGACCCAGTACTTC. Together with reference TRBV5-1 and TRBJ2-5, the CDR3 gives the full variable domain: KAGVTQTPRYLIKTRGQQVTLSCSPISGHRSVSWYQQTPGQGLQFLFEYFSETQRNKGNFPGRFSGRQFSNSRSEMNVSTLELGDSALYLCASSAGRGQETQYFGPGTRLLVL.

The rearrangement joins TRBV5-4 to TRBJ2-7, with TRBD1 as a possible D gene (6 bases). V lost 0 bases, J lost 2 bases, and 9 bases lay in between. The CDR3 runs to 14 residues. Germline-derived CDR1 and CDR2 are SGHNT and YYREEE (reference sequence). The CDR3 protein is CASSLVTGPYEQYF. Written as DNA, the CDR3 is TGTGCCAGCAGCTTGGTCACAGGGCCCTACGAGCAGTACTTC.

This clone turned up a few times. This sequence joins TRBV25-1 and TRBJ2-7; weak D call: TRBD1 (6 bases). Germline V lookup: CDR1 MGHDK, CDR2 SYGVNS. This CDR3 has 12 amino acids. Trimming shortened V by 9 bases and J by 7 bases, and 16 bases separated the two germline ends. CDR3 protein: CASTGLRGEQYF. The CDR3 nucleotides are TGTGCCAGTACAGGGCTTCGCGGGGAGCAGTACTTC.

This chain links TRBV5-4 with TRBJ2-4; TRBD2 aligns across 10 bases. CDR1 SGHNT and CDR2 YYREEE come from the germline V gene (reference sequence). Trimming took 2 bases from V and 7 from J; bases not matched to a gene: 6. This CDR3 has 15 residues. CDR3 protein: CASSLPSGRENIQYF. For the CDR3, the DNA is TGTGCCAGCAGCTTACCTAGCGGGAGAGAGAACATTCAGTACTTC.

This CDR3 is CASSLQDTQYF. The CDR3 DNA is TGTGCCAGCAGCCTCCAGGATACGCAGTATTTT. This chain connects TRBV9 to TRBJ2-3; D gene uncertain. V was shortened by 4 bases and J by 6 bases, with 6 bases between the two germline ends. CDR3 size: 11 residues. CDR1 SGDLS and CDR2 YYNGEE come from the germline V gene. Filled out from reference TRBV9 and TRBJ2-3, the complete variable domain reads DSGVTQTPKHLITATGQRVTLRCSPRSGDLSVYWYQQSLDQGLQFLIQYYNGEERAKGNILERFSAQQFPDLHSELNLSSLELGDSALYFCASSLQDTQYFGPGTRLTVL.

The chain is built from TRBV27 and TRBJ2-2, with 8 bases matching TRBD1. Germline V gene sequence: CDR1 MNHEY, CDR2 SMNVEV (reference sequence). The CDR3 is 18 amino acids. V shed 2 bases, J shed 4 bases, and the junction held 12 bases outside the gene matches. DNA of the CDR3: TGTGCCAGCAGTTTACGACTCCAGACAGGGGCTCTCACCGGGGAGCTGTTTTTT. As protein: CASSLRLQTGALTGELFF.

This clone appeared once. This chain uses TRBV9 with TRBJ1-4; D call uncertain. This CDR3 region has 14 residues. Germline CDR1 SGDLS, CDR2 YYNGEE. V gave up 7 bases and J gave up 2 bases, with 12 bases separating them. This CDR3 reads CASGPGGTNEKLFF. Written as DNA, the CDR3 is TGTGCCAGCGGGCCTGGCGGGACTAATGAAAAACTGTTTTTT.

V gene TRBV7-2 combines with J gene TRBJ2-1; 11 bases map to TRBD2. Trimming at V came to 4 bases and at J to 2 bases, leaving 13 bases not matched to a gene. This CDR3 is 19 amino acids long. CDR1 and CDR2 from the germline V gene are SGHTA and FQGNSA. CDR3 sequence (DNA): TGTGCCAGCAGCTCCCGGAACCCTTCGACTAGCGGGGCCTACAATGAGCAGTTCTTC. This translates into CASSSRNPSTSGAYNEQFF.

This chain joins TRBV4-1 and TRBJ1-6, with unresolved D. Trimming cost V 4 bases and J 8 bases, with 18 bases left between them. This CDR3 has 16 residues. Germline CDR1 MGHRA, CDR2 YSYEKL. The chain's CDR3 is CASSPDRVSLDSPLHF. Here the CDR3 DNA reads TGCGCCAGCAGCCCCGACCGGGTTTCCTTGGATTCACCCCTCCACTTT.

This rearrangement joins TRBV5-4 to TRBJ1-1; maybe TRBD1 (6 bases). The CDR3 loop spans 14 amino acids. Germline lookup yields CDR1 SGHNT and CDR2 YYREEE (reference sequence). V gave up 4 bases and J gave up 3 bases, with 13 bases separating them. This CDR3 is CASSRDYRDTEAFF. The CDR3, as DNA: TGTGCCAGCAGCCGGGACTACAGGGACACTGAAGCTTTCTTT.

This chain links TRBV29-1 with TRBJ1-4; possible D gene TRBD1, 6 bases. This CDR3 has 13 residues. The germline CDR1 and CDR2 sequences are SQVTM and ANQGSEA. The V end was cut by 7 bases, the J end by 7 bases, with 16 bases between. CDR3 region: CSAPTGEGEKLFF. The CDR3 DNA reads TGCAGCGCCCCGACAGGTGAGGGTGAAAAACTGTTTTTT. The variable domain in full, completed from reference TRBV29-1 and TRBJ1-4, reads SAVISQKPSRDICQRGTSLTIQCQVDSQVTMMFWYRQQPGQSLTLIATANQGSEATYESGFVIDKFPISRPNLTFSTLTVSNMSPEDSSIYLCSAPTGEGEKLFFGSGTQLSVL.

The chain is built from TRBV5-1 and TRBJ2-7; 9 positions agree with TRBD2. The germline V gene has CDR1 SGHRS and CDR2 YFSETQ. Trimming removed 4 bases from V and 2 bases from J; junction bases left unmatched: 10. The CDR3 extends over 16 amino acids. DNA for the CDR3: TGCGCCAGCAGCGGAACGGGACTAGCACTAACCTACGAGCAGTACTTC. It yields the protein CASSGTGLALTYEQYF.

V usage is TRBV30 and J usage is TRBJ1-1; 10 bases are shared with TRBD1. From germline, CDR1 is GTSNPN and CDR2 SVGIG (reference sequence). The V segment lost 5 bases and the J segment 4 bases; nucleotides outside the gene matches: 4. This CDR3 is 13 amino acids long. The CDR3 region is CAWFRDRGTEAFF. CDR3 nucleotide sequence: TGTGCCTGGTTCCGGGACAGGGGCACTGAAGCTTTCTTT.

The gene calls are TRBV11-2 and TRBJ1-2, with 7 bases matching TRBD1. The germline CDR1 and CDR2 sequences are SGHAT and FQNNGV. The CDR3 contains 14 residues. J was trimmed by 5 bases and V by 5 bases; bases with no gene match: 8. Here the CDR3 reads CASSPPGTAYGYTF. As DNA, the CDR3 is TGTGCCAGCAGCCCGCCCGGGACAGCATATGGCTACACCTTC.

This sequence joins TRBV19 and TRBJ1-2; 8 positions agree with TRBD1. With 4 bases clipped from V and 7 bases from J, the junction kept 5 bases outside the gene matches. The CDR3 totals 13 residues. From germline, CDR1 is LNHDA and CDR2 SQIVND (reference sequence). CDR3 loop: CASSTGGAGGYTF. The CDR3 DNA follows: TGTGCCAGTAGTACAGGGGGCGCGGGTGGCTACACCTTC.

The CDR3 nucleotides read TGTGCCAGCAGCATCGGGGTTAGCTCCTACAATGAGCAGTTCTTC. It codes for CASSIGVSSYNEQFF. V gene TRBV5-5 combines with J gene TRBJ2-1; D is perhaps TRBD2 (5 bases). Per germline, CDR1 SGHKS and CDR2 YYEKEE (reference sequence). This CDR3 contains 15 residues. V was shortened by 4 bases and J by 0 bases, with 11 bases between the two germline ends.